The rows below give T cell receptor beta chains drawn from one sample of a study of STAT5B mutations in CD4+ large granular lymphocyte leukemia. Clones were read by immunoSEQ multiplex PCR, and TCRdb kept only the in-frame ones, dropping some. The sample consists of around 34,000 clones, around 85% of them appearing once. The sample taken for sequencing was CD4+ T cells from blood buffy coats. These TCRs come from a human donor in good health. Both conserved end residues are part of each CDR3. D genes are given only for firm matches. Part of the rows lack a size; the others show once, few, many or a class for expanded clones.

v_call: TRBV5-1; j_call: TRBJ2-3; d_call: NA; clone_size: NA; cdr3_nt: TGCGCCAGCAGCTTGGAACAGGGCGCAGATACGCAGTATTTT; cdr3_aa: CASSLEQGADTQYF
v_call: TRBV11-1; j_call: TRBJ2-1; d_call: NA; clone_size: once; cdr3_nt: TGTGCCAGCAGCTTAAGCGTAGCGGCCTACAATGAGCAGTTCTTC; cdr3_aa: CASSLSVAAYNEQFF
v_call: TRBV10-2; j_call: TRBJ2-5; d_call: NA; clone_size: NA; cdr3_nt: TGCGCCAGCAGTGAGTCGAGAGGGGTTCAGACCCAGTACTTC; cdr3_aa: CASSESRGVQTQYF
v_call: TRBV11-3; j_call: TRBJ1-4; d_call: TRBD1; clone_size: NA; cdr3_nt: TGTGCCAGCAGATACAGGGGAACAACTAATGAAAAACTGTTTTTT; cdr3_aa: CASRYRGTTNEKLFF
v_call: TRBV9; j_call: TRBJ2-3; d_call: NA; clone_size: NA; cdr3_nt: TGTGCCAGCAGCGTAGCCGACTGGGGTAGCACAGATACGCAGTATTTT; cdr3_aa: CASSVADWGSTDTQYF
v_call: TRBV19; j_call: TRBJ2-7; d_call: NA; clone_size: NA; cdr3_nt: TGTGCCAGTAGTAACGCCCCCGTTGGGGTCTACGAGCAGTACTTC; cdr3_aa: CASSNAPVGVYEQYF
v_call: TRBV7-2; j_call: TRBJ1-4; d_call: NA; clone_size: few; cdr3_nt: TGTGCCAGCAGCGCCCGGGGGCAGAATGAAAAACTGTTTTTT; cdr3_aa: CASSARGQNEKLFF
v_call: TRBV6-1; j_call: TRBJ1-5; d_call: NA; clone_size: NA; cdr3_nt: TGTGCCAGCAGTGCTGGACAGTTCTATAGCAATCAGCCCCAGCATTTT; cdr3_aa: CASSAGQFYSNQPQHF
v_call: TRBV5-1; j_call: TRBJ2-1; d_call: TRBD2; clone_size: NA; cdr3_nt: TGCGCCAGCAGCTTCGGGACTAGCGGGAGTACGCCCAATGAGCAGTTCTTC; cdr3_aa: CASSFGTSGSTPNEQFF
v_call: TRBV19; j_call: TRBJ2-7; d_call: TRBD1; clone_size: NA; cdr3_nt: TGTGCCAGTAGTCTGGGACAGAACTACGAGCAGTACTTC; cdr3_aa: CASSLGQNYEQYF
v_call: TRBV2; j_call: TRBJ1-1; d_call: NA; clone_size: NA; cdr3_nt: TGTGCCAGCCTGGTCCTCTCTGAAGCTTTCTTT; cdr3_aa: CASLVLSEAFF
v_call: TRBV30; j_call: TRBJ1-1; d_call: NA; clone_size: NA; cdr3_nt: TGTGCCTGGAGTCCAGGGCGCACTGAAGCTTTCTTT; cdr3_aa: CAWSPGRTEAFF
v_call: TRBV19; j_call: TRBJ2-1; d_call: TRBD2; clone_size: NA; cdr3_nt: TGTGCCAGTAGTATTGCTGGTAGACTAGCGAGGGCTGAGCAGTTCTTC; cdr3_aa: CASSIAGRLARAEQFF
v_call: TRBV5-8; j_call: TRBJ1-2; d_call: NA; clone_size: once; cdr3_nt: TGTGCCAGCACTCCACAGGGAAGTTACGGCTACACCTTC; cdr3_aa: CASTPQGSYGYTF
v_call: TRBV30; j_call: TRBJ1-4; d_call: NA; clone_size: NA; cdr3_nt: TGTGCCTGGAGTGAGGACCGGCGGAACGAAAAACTGTTTTTT; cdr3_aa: CAWSEDRRNEKLFF
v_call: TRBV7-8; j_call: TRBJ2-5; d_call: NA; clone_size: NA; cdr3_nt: TGTGCCAGCAGCTTGGTGGGGGGGCCCGGGGAGACCCAGTACTTC; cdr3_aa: CASSLVGGPGETQYF
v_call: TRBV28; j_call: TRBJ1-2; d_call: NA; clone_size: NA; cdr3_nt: TGTGCCAGCAGTTTGACCGACGGATCCTTTAACTATGGCTACACCTTC; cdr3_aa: CASSLTDGSFNYGYTF
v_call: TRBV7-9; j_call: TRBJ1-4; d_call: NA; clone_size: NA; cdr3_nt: TGTGCCAGCAGCTTAGATTATGGGGATAGCGGTGAAAAACTGTTTTTT; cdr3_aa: CASSLDYGDSGEKLFF
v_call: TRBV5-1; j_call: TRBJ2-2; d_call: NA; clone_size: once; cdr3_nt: TGCGCCAGCAGCTTGGAGGGAGTCGCGAACACCGGGGAGCTGTTTTTT; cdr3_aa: CASSLEGVANTGELFF
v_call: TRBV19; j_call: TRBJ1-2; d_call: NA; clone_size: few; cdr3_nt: TGTGCCAGTAGTCGGTTGCCAGGGGAAGGCTACACCTTC; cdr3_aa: CASSRLPGEGYTF
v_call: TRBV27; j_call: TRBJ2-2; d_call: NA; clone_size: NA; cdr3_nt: TGTGCCAGCAGTCTCCGGCTGCTCGGCGGGGAGCTGTTTTTT; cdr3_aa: CASSLRLLGGELFF
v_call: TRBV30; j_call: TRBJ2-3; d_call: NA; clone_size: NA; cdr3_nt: TGTGCCTGGAGGACTGTTGGCGCAGATACGCAGTATTTT; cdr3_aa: CAWRTVGADTQYF
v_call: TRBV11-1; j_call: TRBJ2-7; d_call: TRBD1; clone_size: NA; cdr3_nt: TGTGCCAGCAGCGCGGACAGGGCTACCTCCTACGAGCAGTACTTC; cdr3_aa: CASSADRATSYEQYF
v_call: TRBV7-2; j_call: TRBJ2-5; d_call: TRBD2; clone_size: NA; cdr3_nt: TGTGCCAGCAGCTTGCTTAGGACTAGCGGGAAACAAGAGACCCAGTACTTC; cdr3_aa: CASSLLRTSGKQETQYF
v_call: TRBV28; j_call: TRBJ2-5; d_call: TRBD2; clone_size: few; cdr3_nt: TGTGCCAGCAGTTCTCCTCGTTTAGCGGGAGTTCAAGAGACCCAGTACTTC; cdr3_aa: CASSSPRLAGVQETQYF
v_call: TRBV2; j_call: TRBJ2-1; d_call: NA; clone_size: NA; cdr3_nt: TGTGCCAGCAGTCTGTGGGATGTCGGGGATGAGCAGTTCTTC; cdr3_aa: CASSLWDVGDEQFF
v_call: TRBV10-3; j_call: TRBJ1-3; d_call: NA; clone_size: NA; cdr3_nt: TGTGCCATCCGGGACACCCGAGCTGGAAACACCATATATTTT; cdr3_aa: CAIRDTRAGNTIYF
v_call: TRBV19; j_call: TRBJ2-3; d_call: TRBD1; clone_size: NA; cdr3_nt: TGTGCCAGTACCCGACAGGGATTGCATACGCAGTATTTT; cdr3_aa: CASTRQGLHTQYF
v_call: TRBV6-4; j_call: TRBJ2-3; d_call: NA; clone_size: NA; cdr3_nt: TGTGCCAGCAGTGAACAGGGTGGCACAGATACGCAGTATTTT; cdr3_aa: CASSEQGGTDTQYF
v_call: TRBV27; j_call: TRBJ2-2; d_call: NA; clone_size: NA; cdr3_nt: TGTGCCAGCAGCCCCCGCGCGAGGGCCGGGGAGCTGTTTTTT; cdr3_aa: CASSPRARAGELFF
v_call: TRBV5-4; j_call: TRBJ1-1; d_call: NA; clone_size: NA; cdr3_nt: TGTGCCAGCAGCTTCGGGGACATCCGCACTGAAGCTTTCTTT; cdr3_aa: CASSFGDIRTEAFF
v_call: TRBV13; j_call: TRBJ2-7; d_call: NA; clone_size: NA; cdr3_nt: TGTGCCAGCAGCTTGTTCAGGGTGGGGGAGCAGTACTTC; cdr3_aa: CASSLFRVGEQYF
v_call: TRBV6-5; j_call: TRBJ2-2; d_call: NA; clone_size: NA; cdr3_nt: TGTGCCAGCAGTCTACAGGGGAGGAGGGAGCTGTTTTTT; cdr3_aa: CASSLQGRRELFF
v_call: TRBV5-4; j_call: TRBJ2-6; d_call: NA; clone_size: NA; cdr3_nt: TGTGCCAGCAGCTTGGGCCCGCTCTCTGGGGCCAACGTCCTGACTTTC; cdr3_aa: CASSLGPLSGANVLTF
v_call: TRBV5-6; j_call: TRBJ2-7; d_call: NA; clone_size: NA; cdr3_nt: TGTGCCAGCAGCTTGACGGGGTTGCACGAGCAGTACTTC; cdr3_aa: CASSLTGLHEQYF
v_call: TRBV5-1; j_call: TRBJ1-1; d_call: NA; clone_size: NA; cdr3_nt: TGCGCCAGCAGCTTGGACAGGGCCTATGAAGCTTTCTTT; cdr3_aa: CASSLDRAYEAFF
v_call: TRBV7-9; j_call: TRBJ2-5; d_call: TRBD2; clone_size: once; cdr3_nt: TGTGCCAGCAGCCAAGGACTAGCGGGAGGGGGCCAAGAGACCCAGTACTTC; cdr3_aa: CASSQGLAGGGQETQYF
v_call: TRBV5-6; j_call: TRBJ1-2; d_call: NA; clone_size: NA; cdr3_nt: TGTGCCAGCAGCTTGCCAGGGAACTATGGCTACACCTTC; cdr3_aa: CASSLPGNYGYTF
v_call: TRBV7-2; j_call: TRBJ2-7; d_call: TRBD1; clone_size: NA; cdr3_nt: TGTGCCAGCAGCGAGGGACAGGGGGCCTACGAGCAGTACTTC; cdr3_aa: CASSEGQGAYEQYF
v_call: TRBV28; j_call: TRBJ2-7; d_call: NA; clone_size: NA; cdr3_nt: TGTGCCAGCAGTTTGTCACGAGACTACGAGCAGTACTTC; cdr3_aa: CASSLSRDYEQYF
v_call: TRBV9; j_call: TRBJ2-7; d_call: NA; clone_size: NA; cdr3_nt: TGTGCCAGCAGCGTAGGTCTCAGTCGCGACGAGCAGTACTTC; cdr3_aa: CASSVGLSRDEQYF
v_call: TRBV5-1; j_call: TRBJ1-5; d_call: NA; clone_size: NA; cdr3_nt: TGCGCCAGCAGCGCGGACAGCAATCAGCCCCAGCATTTT; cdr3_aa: CASSADSNQPQHF
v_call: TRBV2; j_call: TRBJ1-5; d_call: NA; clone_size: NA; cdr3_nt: TGTGCCAGCAGTGATAGCGATTACAATCAGCCCCAGCATTTT; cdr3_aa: CASSDSDYNQPQHF
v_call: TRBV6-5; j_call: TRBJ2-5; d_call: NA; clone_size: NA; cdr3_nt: TGTGCCAGCAGTCCCCGGGACAACCAAGAGACCCAGTACTTC; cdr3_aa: CASSPRDNQETQYF
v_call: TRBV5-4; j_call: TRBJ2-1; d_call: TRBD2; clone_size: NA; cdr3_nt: TGTGCCAGCAGCCCGGGGGGGGGCGGCCCTGGGAATGAGCAGTTCTTC; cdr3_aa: CASSPGGGGPGNEQFF
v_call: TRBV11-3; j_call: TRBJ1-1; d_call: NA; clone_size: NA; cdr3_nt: TGTGCCAGCAGCTTAGGGGGGACTGCTAACACTGAAGCTTTCTTT; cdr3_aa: CASSLGGTANTEAFF
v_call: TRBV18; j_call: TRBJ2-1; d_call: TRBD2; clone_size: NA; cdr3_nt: TGTGCCAGCTCAACGACGACTAGCTCCTTTGAGCAGTTCTTC; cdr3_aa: CASSTTTSSFEQFF
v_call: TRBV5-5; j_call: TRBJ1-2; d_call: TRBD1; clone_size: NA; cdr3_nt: TGTGCCAGCAGCCACAGGGGGGACTATGGCTACACCTTC; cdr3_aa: CASSHRGDYGYTF
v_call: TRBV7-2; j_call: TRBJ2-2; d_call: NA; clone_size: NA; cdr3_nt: TGTGCCAGCAGCCCCCGGGGCACCGGGGAGCTGTTTTTT; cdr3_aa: CASSPRGTGELFF
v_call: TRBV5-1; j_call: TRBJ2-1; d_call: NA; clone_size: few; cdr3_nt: TGCGCCAGCAGTGGGTTACAGGGAAATGAGCAGTTCTTC; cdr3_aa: CASSGLQGNEQFF
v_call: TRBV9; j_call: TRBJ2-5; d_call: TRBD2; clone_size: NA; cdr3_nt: TGTGCCAGCAGTGATAATAGCGGGAGTTTTGAGACCCAGTACTTC; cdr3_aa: CASSDNSGSFETQYF
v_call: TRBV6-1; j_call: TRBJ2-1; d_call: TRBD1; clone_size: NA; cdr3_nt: TGTGCCAGCAGTGAACGGGGGACAGGATTAAATGAGCAGTTCTTC; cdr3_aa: CASSERGTGLNEQFF
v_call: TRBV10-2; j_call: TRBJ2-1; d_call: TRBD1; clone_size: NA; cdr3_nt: TGCGCCAGCAGACCCCGTCCGGGACAGGGGGGTAGCGGGAGAATTGGTGAGCAGTTCTTC; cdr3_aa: CASRPRPGQGGSGRIGEQFF
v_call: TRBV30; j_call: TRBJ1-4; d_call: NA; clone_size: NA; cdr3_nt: TGTGCCTGGCAGGTATCAACTAATGAAAAACTGTTTTTT; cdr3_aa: CAWQVSTNEKLFF
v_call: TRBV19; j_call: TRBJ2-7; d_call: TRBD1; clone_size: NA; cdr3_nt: TGTGCCAGTAGAAGCCGGGACAGGGGTTCCTACGAGCAGTACTTC; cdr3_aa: CASRSRDRGSYEQYF